This T cell receptor beta chain was sequenced in a study of ipilimumab plus nivolumab after autologous stem cell transplantation. The length of the CDR3 is 12 residues. Germline CDR1 is SQVTM and CDR2 is ANQGSEA. V was cut by 3 bases and J by 2 bases, with 8 bases left in between. Checkpoint therapy with ipilimumab 1 mg/kg began 14 to 28 days after transplant. Repertoires were generated with immunoSEQ multiplex PCR, while TCRdb's copy carries only in-frame clones and drops some. The sample lists roughly 16,000 clones, about 86% occurring once. The sequences come from PBMCs, collected in a trial of ipilimumab plus nivolumab as post-transplant consolidation. The clonotype originates from a male donor with diffuse large B-cell lymphoma. The V gene is TRBV29-1, the J gene TRBJ2-7; D call uncertain. The CDR3 DNA is TGCAGCGTTGAGGGCGGAACCTACGAGCAGTACTTC. Translated: CSVEGGTYEQYF.